This T cell receptor beta chain was captured by sequencing in a study of T cells after yellow fever vaccination (dated by TCRdb to between 2018 and 2021). Background for the entire study: Libraries from fractions with low cell numbers were prepared with the SMART-Seq v4 Ultra Low Input RNA kit. Two healthy male donors made up the cohort, one aged 18 to 30 years and the other aged 30 to 40 years. Blood was collected at multiple timepoints before and after primary and secondary immunization, and bulk PBMC replicates and cell subsets were isolated. To follow T-cell clones before and after primary and booster YFV17D yellow fever vaccination, bulk TCR alpha and beta repertoires were sequenced over time. Study-wide findings and limitations: Because the study included only a couple of donors, the extent to which the findings can be generalized is limited. After the booster, most clones that had expanded after primary vaccination were detected again (almost 97% of CD4 and more than 85% of CD8), suggesting broad maintenance of memory. Compared with the primary T-cell response, the secondary T-cell response was faster but weaker, reaching its peak on day 5 rather than on day 15. A small share of clonotypes was detected in both CD4 and CD8 compartments, with the overlap likely arising from convergent recombination. Computational filtering was required because FACS-sorted repertoires could contain abundant contaminating clonotypes from the bulk population.

From cysteine to phenylalanine, the CDR3 is 15 amino acids long. The CDR3 DNA has 45 bases and is translated from base 1. CDR1 and CDR2, per the germline V gene, are SGHRS and YFSETQ. V drops 1 base and J drops 10 bases, leaving 15 bases in between. Only a few counts were recorded for this clonotype. Its specific antigen is unknown. Per-nucleotide qualities are absent, and no much larger clonotype sits a single base away. This specimen's treatment or condition label, interpreted: live attenuated yellow fever vaccine strain. At every blood-draw timepoint, two biological replicates of bulk PBMCs were collected. A standard Ficoll-Paque protocol was used to isolate PBMCs from peripheral blood. TriZol was used to extract RNA from bulk PBMCs, CD4 and CD8 fractions, and dextramer-positive and dextramer-negative fractions. TCR cDNA was synthesized by 5'RACE template switching, which introduced a universal primer site and unique molecular identifiers. cDNA synthesis was primed from both the TCR alpha and TCR beta constant segments. Library amplification involved two PCR steps, and the second step added sample barcodes and sequencing adapters. Sequencing of libraries was done on Illumina HiSeq 2500 (2x100 bp) or NovaSeq (2x150 bp). The authors processed their data as follows. MIGEC was used to demultiplex reads and collapse the reads into UMI consensus sequences, and MiXCR was used for V(D)J alignment. Vaccine-responding clonotypes were defined with edgeR using replicate PBMC samples, requiring FDR below 0.01 and a log2 fold change above 5 up to day 15. CD4 or CD8 identity was assigned to each bulk clonotype according to whether the clonotype was present at higher abundance in the sequenced CD4 repertoire or the sequenced CD8 repertoire. TCRdb reworked the public reads: Q25 trimming with fastp, MiXCR clone assembly, productive beta chains retained. Rows with a matching CDR3 protein are joined into one entry that keeps the most common DNA and genes. TCRdb's processing, not the authors', yielded these V and J calls. This sample lists some 560,000 distinct CDR3 sequences; about a sixth were detected once. 17% of the sample is in the top ten clones.

The TCR was taken from a man between 18 and 35 years old who received the YFV17D yellow fever vaccine. The sequenced sample was PBMCs, obtained more than 4 days after the first yellow fever vaccination. Recombination connected TRBV5-1 to TRBJ1-6; too little of a D gene remains to name it. In nucleotides, the sequence is TGCGCCAGCAGCTTGTCGCGGCAAGTGGAATCACCCCTCCACTTT. Its amino acids are CASSLSRQVESPLHF.